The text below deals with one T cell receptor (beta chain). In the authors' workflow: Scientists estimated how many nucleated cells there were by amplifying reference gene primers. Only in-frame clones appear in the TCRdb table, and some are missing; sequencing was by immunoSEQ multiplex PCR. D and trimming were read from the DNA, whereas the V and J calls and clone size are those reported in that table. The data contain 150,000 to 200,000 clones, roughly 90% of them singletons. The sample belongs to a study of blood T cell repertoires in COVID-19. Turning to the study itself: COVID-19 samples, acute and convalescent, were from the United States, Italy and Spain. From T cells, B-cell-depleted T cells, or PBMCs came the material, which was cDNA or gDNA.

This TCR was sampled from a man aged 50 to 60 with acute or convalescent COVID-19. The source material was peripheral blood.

CDR3 region: CASSYRQGEKLFF. The CDR3 DNA reads TGTGCCAGCAGTTACCGACAGGGGGAAAAACTGTTTTTT. This chain uses TRBV6-5 with TRBJ1-4; 8 bases align to TRBD1. The CDR3 sequence is 13 residues long. V dropped 2 bases and J dropped 8; count of bases not matched to a gene: 1. The germline V gene encodes CDR1 MNHEY and CDR2 SVGAGI.